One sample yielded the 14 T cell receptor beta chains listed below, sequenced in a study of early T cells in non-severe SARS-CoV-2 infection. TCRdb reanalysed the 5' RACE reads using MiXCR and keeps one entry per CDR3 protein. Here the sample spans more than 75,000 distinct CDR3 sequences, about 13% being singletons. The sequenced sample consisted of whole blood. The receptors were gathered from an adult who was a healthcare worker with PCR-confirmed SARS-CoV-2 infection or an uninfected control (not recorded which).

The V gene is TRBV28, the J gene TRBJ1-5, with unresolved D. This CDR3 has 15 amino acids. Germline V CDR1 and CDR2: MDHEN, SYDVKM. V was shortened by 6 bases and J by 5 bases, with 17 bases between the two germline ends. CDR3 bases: TGTGCCAGCAGGTCTGGGAGGAGCACGGATCAGCCCCAGCATTTT. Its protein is CASRSGRSTDQPQHF.

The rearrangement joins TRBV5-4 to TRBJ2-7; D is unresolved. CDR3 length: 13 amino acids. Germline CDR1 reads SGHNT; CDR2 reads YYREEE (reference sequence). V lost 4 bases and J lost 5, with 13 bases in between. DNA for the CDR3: TGTGCCAGCAGCCGATCCCCACCCCACGAGCAGTACTTC. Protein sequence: CASSRSPPHEQYF.

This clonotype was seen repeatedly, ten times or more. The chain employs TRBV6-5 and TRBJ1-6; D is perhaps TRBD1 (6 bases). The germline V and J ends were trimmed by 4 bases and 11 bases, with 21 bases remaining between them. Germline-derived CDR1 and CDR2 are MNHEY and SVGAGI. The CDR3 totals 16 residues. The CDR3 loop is CASSSSGGAIGPPLHF. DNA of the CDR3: TGTGCCAGCAGTTCCTCGGGGGGCGCGATAGGCCCACCCCTCCACTTT.

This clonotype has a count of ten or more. DNA of the CDR3: TGTGCCAGCAGCCGAAGGCTCCGGACAGAGAACACTGAAGCTTTCTTT. Translated, it gives CASSRRLRTENTEAFF. The chain recombines TRBV5-8 with TRBJ1-1, with D perhaps matching TRBD1 (6 bases). Germline V lookup: CDR1 SGHTS, CDR2 YDEGEE. There are 16 residues in the CDR3. V lost 4 bases and J lost 1, with 17 bases in between. Looking up the rest from reference TRBV5-8 and TRBJ1-1 gives the full variable domain: EAGVTQSPTHLIKTRGQQATLRCSPISGHTSVYWYQQALGLGLQFLLWYDEGEERNRGNFPPRFSGRQFPNYSSELNVNALELEDSALYLCASSRRLRTENTEAFFGQGTRLTVV.

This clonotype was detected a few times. The CDR3 region is CASSQSPGPLGGNEQFF. Here the CDR3 DNA reads TGTGCCAGCAGCCAAAGCCCAGGGCCCCTCGGGGGGAATGAGCAGTTCTTC. The chain carries TRBV4-2 and TRBJ2-1; 7 nucleotides align to TRBD2. The trim removed 2 bases at V and 7 bases at J, leaving 14 bases unmatched. The CDR3 contains 17 residues. Germline V CDR1 and CDR2: LGHNA, YNFKEQ.

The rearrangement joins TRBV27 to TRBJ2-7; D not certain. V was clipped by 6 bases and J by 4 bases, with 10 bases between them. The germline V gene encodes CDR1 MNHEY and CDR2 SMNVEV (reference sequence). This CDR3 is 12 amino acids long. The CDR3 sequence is CASSPGRYEQYF. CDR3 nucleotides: TGTGCCAGCAGCCCAGGACGATACGAGCAGTACTTC.

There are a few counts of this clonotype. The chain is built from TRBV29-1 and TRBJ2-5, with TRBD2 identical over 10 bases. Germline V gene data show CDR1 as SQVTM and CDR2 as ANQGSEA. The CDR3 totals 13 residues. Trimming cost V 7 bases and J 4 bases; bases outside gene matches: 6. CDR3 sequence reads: CSDRTSGGETQYF. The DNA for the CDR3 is TGCAGCGATCGGACTAGCGGAGGAGAGACCCAGTACTTC.

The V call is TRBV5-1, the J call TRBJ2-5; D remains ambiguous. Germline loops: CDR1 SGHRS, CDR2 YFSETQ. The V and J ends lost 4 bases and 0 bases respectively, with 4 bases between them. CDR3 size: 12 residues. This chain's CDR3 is CASSPNQETQYF. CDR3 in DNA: TGCGCCAGCAGCCCGAACCAAGAGACCCAGTACTTC.

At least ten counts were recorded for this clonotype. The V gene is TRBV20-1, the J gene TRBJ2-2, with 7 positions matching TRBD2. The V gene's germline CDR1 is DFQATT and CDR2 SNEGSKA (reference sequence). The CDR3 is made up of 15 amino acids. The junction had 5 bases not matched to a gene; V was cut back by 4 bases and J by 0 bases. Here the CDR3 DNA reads TGCAGTGCTACACGGGGGGTCGCGAACACCGGGGAGCTGTTTTTT. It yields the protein CSATRGVANTGELFF.

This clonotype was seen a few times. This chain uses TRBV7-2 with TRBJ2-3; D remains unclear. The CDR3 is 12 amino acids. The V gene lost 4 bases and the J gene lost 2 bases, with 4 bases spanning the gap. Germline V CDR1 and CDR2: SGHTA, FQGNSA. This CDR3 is CASSSFTDTQYF. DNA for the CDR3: TGTGCCAGCAGCTCCTTCACAGATACGCAGTATTTT.

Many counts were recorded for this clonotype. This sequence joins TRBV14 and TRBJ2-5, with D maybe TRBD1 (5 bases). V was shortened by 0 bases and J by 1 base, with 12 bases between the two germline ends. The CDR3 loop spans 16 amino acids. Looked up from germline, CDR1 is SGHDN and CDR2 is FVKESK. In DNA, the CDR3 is TGTGCCAGCAGCCAAGATCGGGCAGGGCCCCAAGAGACCCAGTACTTC. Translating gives CASSQDRAGPQETQYF.

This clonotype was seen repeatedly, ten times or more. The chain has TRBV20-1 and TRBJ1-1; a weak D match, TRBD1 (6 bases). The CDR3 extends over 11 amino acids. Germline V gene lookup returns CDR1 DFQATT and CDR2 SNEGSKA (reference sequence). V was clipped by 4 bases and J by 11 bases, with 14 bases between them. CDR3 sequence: CSATKDRLAFF. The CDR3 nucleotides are TGCAGTGCTACTAAAGACAGGTTGGCTTTCTTT.

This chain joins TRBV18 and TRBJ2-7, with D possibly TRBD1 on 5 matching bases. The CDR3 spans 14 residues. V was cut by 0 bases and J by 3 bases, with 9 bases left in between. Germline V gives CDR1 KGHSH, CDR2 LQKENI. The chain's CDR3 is CASSPPGPGYEQYF. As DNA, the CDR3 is TGTGCCAGCTCACCACCGGGGCCCGGCTACGAGCAGTACTTC. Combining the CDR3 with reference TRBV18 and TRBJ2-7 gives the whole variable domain NAGVMQNPRHLVRRRGQEARLRCSPMKGHSHVYWYRQLPEEGLKFMVYLQKENIIDESGMPKERFSAEFPKEGPSILRIQQVVRGDSAAYFCASSPPGPGYEQYFGPGTRLTVT.

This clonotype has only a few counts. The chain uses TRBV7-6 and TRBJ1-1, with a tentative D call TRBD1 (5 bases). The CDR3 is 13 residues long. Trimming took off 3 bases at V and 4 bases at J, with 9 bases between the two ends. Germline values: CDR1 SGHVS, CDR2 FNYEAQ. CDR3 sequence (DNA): TGTGCCAGCAGCTTCGGGGGAGGCACTGAAGCTTTCTTT. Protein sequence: CASSFGGGTEAFF.